Included here is one TCR beta chain sequence, with context. The antigen is unknown. This sample is drawn from a study of shared clonotypes between healthy human individuals. Study summary: There were three CD4 naive, three CD4 memory, two CD8 naive and one CD8 memory plates per donor.

Some clones are missing from TCRdb's copy, which holds only in-frame ones; the method was immunoSEQ multiplex PCR. The sample shows some 2,500,000 clones, under 95% of them seen only once. Study-level results: For naive CD4 cells, roughly 4.8% of clonotypes were shared across a few donors. Rarefaction indicated that sorted-subset sequencing remained incomplete although depth was large.

Germline CDR1 is MDHEN and CDR2 is SYDVKM. The CDR3 contains 16 residues. V was trimmed by 6 bases and J by 0 bases, leaving 18 bases between them. The clonotype was recovered from a man in his late teens or twenties in good health. Some clones in this sample may be carry-over from other donors' samples. The specimen was naive CD4+ T cells from PBMCs. Subset defined: CD45RA+ positively selected. The rearrangement joins TRBV28 to TRBJ2-7; possibly TRBD2 for D (6 bases). In DNA form, the CDR3 reads TGTGCCAGCAGCCCCCCGGGACTCTTAAGCTCCTACGAGCAGTACTTC. Amino acid sequence: CASSPPGLLSSYEQYF.